The clone carrying this TCR beta chain was picked up one time. Its antigen is not identified. 60 Vbeta and 13 Jbeta primers were used in PCR. Profiled with immunoSEQ multiplex PCR; TCRdb holds only in-frame clones, not every one. This sample has around 130,000 clones, with approximately 78% found just once. These data come from a study of cytomegalovirus exposure and HLA in healthy donors. Study-wide background: One earlier analysis, a look at roughly 180 million T cells, found around 110 million unique TCR beta sequences. Researchers found that roughly 80% of 350 to 500 genotyped donors fell within the Caucasian-associated ancestry cluster.

Study conclusions and caveats: Cytomegalovirus association was assigned to about 150 TCR beta chains.

The V and J ends lost 3 bases and 12 bases respectively, with 20 bases between them. Per the germline V gene, CDR1 is GTSNPN and CDR2 is SVGIG (reference sequence). CDR3 length: 13 residues. The rearrangement joins TRBV30 to TRBJ1-1, with D maybe TRBD1 (5 bases). Sequenced material: PBMCs. The TCR originated in a man aged 35 to 55 in good health and CMV-seronegative. DNA of the CDR3: TGTGCCTGGAGGCCTCCATCCGCAGGGCAAACTTTCTTT. Amino acids: CAWRPPSAGQTFF. Full variable domain (rest looked up from reference TRBV30 and TRBJ1-1): SQTIHQWPATLVQPVGSPLSLECTVEGTSNPNLYWYRQAAGRGLQLLFYSVGIGQISSEVPQNLSASRPQDRQFILSSKKLLLSDSGFYLCAWRPPSAGQTFFGQGTRLTVV.